This TCR beta chain was documented in a study of cytomegalovirus exposure and HLA in healthy donors. In germline, CDR1 is MNHEY, CDR2 SMNVEV (reference sequence). The junction had 4 bases not matched to a gene; V was cut back by 5 bases and J by 3 bases. CDR3 length equals 14 residues. 60 Vbeta and 13 Jbeta primers were used in PCR. Authors' data handling: Among the unique TCR beta chains that a later analysis counted, some 73 million in all, roughly 11 million were shared. TCRdb keeps only in-frame clones here, not all; method: immunoSEQ multiplex PCR. D and trimming were read from the DNA, whereas the V and J calls and clone size are those reported in that table. The table shows approximately 75,000 clones, with around 81% occurring only once. Nominally healthy donors provided the samples, though records likely missed some immune exposures. Findings and limits, study-wide: Evidence from a later analysis indicated that most CMV-associated TCR beta chains looked HLA-restricted. In vitro checks showed that a few CMV-associated chains really do target CMV antigens.

Worth noting for this clone: Antigen: not known.

The specimen was PBMCs. The sequence was collected from a male donor in good health and CMV-seronegative. The rearrangement links TRBV27 to TRBJ2-7; TRBD1 matches at 10 bases. CDR3 residues: CASSLDRGYYEQYF. The CDR3 DNA reads TGTGCCAGCAGTCTGGACAGGGGGTACTACGAGCAGTACTTC.